Each of the 30 T cell receptor beta chains below was sequenced from the same sample in a study of T-cell memory formation after mild COVID-19. TCRdb reprocessed the 5' RACE reads with MiXCR, giving one entry per CDR3 protein. Of about 610,000 distinct CDR3 sequences detected, approximately 15% appear once; the ten largest clones hold about 8.1%. The sample taken for sequencing was PBMCs or a T cell subset sorted from them (not recorded which). The source is an adult woman who had mild COVID-19 (a few samples of this study predate the infection). Cell type and time point are not known.

The chain couples TRBV5-6 to TRBJ2-4, with D perhaps TRBD1 (6 bases). V lost 2 bases and J 8 bases, leaving 14 bases between the germline ends. CDR1 is SGHDT and CDR2 is YYEEEE in the germline V gene. This CDR3 is 14 amino acids long. CDR3 bases: TGTGCCAGCAGCTTTATGGACAGTAATCACATTCAGTACTTC. It yields the protein CASSFMDSNHIQYF.

This chain links TRBV19 with TRBJ2-7, with D tentatively TRBD1 or TRBD2 (6 bases each). V shed 4 bases and J shed 3 bases, with 10 bases lying between them. Germline V gene data show CDR1 as LNHDA and CDR2 as SQIVND (reference sequence). This CDR3 is built from 13 residues. The CDR3 region has the DNA TGTGCCAGTAGTAGCCGGGGGCACTACGAGCAGTACTTC. This translates into CASSSRGHYEQYF.

The rearrangement links TRBV9 to TRBJ2-5; 8 bases align to TRBD2. The trim removed 4 bases at V and 5 bases at J, leaving 7 bases unmatched. The CDR3 loop spans 14 amino acids. From germline, CDR1 is SGDLS and CDR2 YYNGEE. Here the CDR3 reads CASSSGLAWETQYF. CDR3 coding DNA: TGTGCCAGCAGCTCCGGACTAGCTTGGGAGACCCAGTACTTC.

The rearrangement links TRBV5-1 to TRBJ2-5; 7 bases line up with TRBD2. The trim removed 4 bases at V and 5 bases at J, leaving 11 bases unmatched. The CDR3 loop spans 15 amino acids. The germline CDR1 and CDR2 sequences are SGHRS and YFSETQ. CDR3 DNA sequence: TGCGCCAGCAGCCTGGGCGCGGGAGTTACGGAGACCCAGTACTTC. This translates into CASSLGAGVTETQYF.

The genes are TRBV4-3 and TRBJ2-2; 8 bases map to TRBD2. This CDR3 has 17 amino acids. V shed 0 bases, J shed 4 bases, and the junction held 7 bases outside the gene matches. CDR1 is LGHNA, CDR2 YSLEER, per germline. The CDR3 spells CASSQDMGLEATGELFF. CDR3 DNA: TGCGCCAGCAGCCAAGATATGGGACTAGAGGCCACCGGGGAGCTGTTTTTT.

This clonotype has ten or more counts. One junction end disagrees with the germline gene, perhaps due to a read error. The chain carries TRBV7-2 and TRBJ1-2, with D possibly being TRBD1 (5 bases). Germline V gene lookup returns CDR1 SGHTA and CDR2 FQGNSA. The CDR3 has 16 amino acids. CDR3 region: CASSLGTDKGSRKLSF. CDR3 DNA: TGTGCCAGCAGTCTCGGGACGGACAAAGGTTCTAGAAAACTTTCCTTC.

V is TRBV20-1 and J is TRBJ1-1; TRBD1 is a possible D gene (5 bases). The V gene's germline CDR1 is DFQATT and CDR2 SNEGSKA (reference sequence). This CDR3 has 16 residues. V gave up 0 bases and J gave up 1 base, with 15 bases separating them. CDR3 sequence reads: CSARDSDRGGNTEAFF. CDR3 nucleotide sequence: TGCAGTGCTAGAGATTCCGATAGGGGAGGGAACACTGAAGCTTTCTTT.

The sample holds a few counts of this clonotype. The chain joins TRBV20-1 to TRBJ1-4, with D possibly matching TRBD1 (5 bases). The CDR3 spans 18 residues. CDR1 is DFQATT, CDR2 SNEGSKA, per germline (reference sequence). Between the trimmed V and J ends, which lost 6 bases and 5 bases, there was a span of 28 bases. The CDR3 DNA follows: TGCAGTGCCATAGTACCGCAGGGTGTGGGGAACGGGAATGAAAAACTGTTTTTT. It yields the protein CSAIVPQGVGNGNEKLFF.

This clonotype was detected once. No conserved phenylalanine or tryptophan is present at the end of the CDR3, so a read error is the likely explanation. The genes are TRBV6-5 and TRBJ2-7; D gene ambiguous. CDR1 is MNHEY, CDR2 SVGAGI, per germline. V lost 0 bases and J 3 bases, leaving 6 bases between the germline ends. This CDR3 has 13 residues. This CDR3 reads CASSYSGNYEQYI. CDR3 DNA: TGTGCCAGCAGTTACTCCGGCAACTACGAGCAGTACATC.

This clonotype was picked up a small number of times. The V and J genes are TRBV6-1 and TRBJ2-2, with a weak D call TRBD2 (5 bases). The V end was cut by 4 bases, the J end by 5 bases, with 11 bases between. The CDR3 has 14 amino acids. The germline CDR1 and CDR2 sequences are MNHNS and SASEGT. CDR3 in DNA: TGTGCCAGCAGTGGGAGAGGGATGACCGGGGAGCTGTTTTTT. It translates to CASSGRGMTGELFF.

V gene TRBV4-1 combines with J gene TRBJ2-3; TRBD1 aligns across 9 bases. This CDR3 comprises 19 residues. V lost 0 bases, J lost 2 bases, and 12 bases stayed unmatched. Germline loops: CDR1 MGHRA, CDR2 YSYEKL. This chain's CDR3 is CASSQERQPGTGFTDTQYF. The CDR3 DNA follows: TGCGCCAGCAGCCAAGAAAGGCAGCCCGGGACAGGGTTCACAGATACGCAGTATTTT.

In nucleotides, the CDR3 is TGTGCCAGCAGTGGGACAGGGTCTACGGTGCAGTACTTC. Amino acid sequence: CASSGTGSTVQYF. The chain recombines TRBV6-1 with TRBJ2-7, with 8 bases matching TRBD1. The CDR3 is made up of 13 amino acids. Germline values: CDR1 MNHNS, CDR2 SASEGT. V shed 4 bases and J 9 bases; nucleotides not matched to a gene: 8.

The chain recombines TRBV14 with TRBJ2-7, with D possibly TRBD1 on 6 matching bases. Germline values: CDR1 SGHDN, CDR2 FVKESK. This CDR3 has 14 amino acids. Trimming pared 4 bases from V and 3 bases from J, leaving 13 bases between. The CDR3 reads CASSRDRLYYEQYF. CDR3 nucleotides: TGTGCCAGCAGCCGCGACAGGCTCTACTACGAGCAGTACTTC.

The rearrangement joins TRBV10-3 to TRBJ2-2, with a weak D call TRBD1 (5 bases). The CDR3 runs 15 residues. Germline V lookup: CDR1 ENHRY, CDR2 SYGVKD. V was trimmed by 5 bases and J by 4 bases, leaving 14 bases between them. CDR3 protein: CAISLQGPGTGELFF. CDR3 nucleotides: TGTGCCATCAGTCTTCAGGGTCCCGGCACCGGGGAGCTGTTTTTT.

The chain employs TRBV24-1 and TRBJ2-1; no clear D. The CDR3 consists of 13 residues. Germline loops: CDR1 KGHDR, CDR2 SFDVKD. The V end lost 7 bases, the J end lost 10 bases, and 16 bases lay between the germline ends. For the CDR3, the DNA is TGTGCCACCAGAGGTTGGGAAACGGACGAGCAGTTCTTC. Translating gives CATRGWETDEQFF.

The gene calls are TRBV15 and TRBJ2-7; 8 bases are a match to TRBD2. This CDR3 has 15 residues. Trimming removed 5 bases from V and 7 bases from J; junction bases left unmatched: 13. Germline loops: CDR1 LNHNV, CDR2 YYDKDF (reference sequence). CDR3: CATSDWREPGGEQYF. CDR3 DNA sequence: TGTGCCACCAGCGACTGGCGGGAGCCGGGGGGGGAGCAGTACTTC.

This clonotype was seen a few times. CDR3 protein: CASSLGSVLRENYEQYF. The CDR3 bases are TGCGCCAGCAGCTTGGGTTCCGTCCTGAGGGAAAACTACGAGCAGTACTTC. J is TRBJ2-7 and V is TRBV5-1; D is perhaps TRBD2 (5 bases). The CDR3 consists of 17 residues. Trimming took off 0 bases at V and 3 bases at J, with 19 bases between the two ends. In germline, CDR1 is SGHRS, CDR2 YFSETQ.

This clonotype showed up many times. The chain has TRBV7-2 and TRBJ2-3; D is ambiguous. Deletions cut 0 bases from V and 8 bases from J, with 12 bases between. Germline V gene data show CDR1 as SGHTA and CDR2 as FQGNSA. The CDR3 contains 14 residues. CDR3 protein: CASSLAVQFGTQYF. The DNA for the CDR3 is TGTGCCAGCAGCTTAGCAGTCCAGTTCGGTACGCAGTATTTT.

This clonotype was observed a few times. The rearrangement joins TRBV7-9 to TRBJ1-1; 7 positions agree with TRBD1. Trimming at V came to 7 bases and at J to 0 bases, leaving 5 bases not matched to a gene. Germline lookup yields CDR1 SEHNR and CDR2 FQNEAQ (reference sequence). This CDR3 is built from 14 residues. The CDR3 sequence is CASKKTGMNTEAFF. The CDR3 DNA reads TGTGCCAGCAAAAAGACAGGGATGAACACTGAAGCTTTCTTT. Full variable domain (outside the CDR3, taken from reference TRBV7-9 and TRBJ1-1): DTGVSQNPRHKITKRGQNVTFRCDPISEHNRLYWYRQTLGQGPEFLTYFQNEAQLEKSRLLSDRFSAERPKGSFSTLEIQRTEQGDSAMYLCASKKTGMNTEAFFGQGTRLTVV.

This rearrangement joins TRBV6-2 or TRBV6-3 to TRBJ2-1; perhaps TRBD2 as D (5 bases). Germline loops: CDR1 MNHEY, CDR2 SVGEGT. V lost 5 bases and J 8 bases, leaving 16 bases between the germline ends. CDR3 length equals 14 residues. As DNA, the CDR3 is TGTGCCAGCAGTGAATCAGCGGTAGTAGATGAGCAGTTCTTC. Its translation: CASSESAVVDEQFF.

This clonotype was counted only a few times. The chain uses TRBV20-1 and TRBJ1-3; the D gene is possibly TRBD1 (5 bases). The CDR3 covers 14 residues. The V end was cut by 7 bases, the J end by 2 bases, with 15 bases between. Germline CDR1 and CDR2: DFQATT and SNEGSKA (reference sequence). The CDR3 region is CSVVWRDAGNTIYF. In nucleotides, the CDR3 is TGCAGTGTGGTTTGGAGGGACGCTGGAAACACCATATATTTT.

The V and J genes are TRBV21-1 and TRBJ2-7. TRBV21-1 is described as a pseudogene. The CDR3 covers 15 residues. For the CDR3, the DNA is TGTGCCAGCAGCGGCTTGGCACCTAGCTCCTACGAGCAGTACTTC. It is translated as CASSGLAPSSYEQYF.

The CDR3 DNA reads TGTGCCAGCTCACCAACATCAGGGGGCCTCTACGAGCAGTACTTC. Encoded protein: CASSPTSGGLYEQYF. The rearrangement links TRBV18 to TRBJ2-7, with TRBD1 identical over 8 bases. V dropped 2 bases and J dropped 3; count of bases not matched to a gene: 6. CDR1 and CDR2 (germline): KGHSH, LQKENI. The CDR3 totals 15 residues.

This clonotype was detected only a few times. CDR3: CAWSPVVSVYGYTF. The CDR3 coding sequence is TGTGCCTGGAGCCCAGTGGTTTCGGTCTATGGCTACACCTTC. The chain uses TRBV30 and TRBJ1-2; D unresolved. With 3 bases removed from V and 4 bases from J, the gap between germline ends came to 15 bases. CDR3 length: 14 amino acids. Germline V gene data show CDR1 as GTSNPN and CDR2 as SVGIG (reference sequence).

The chain is built from TRBV4-1 and TRBJ1-1, with 8 bases matching TRBD1. With 0 bases clipped from V and 1 base from J, the junction kept 4 bases outside the gene matches. The germline V gene has CDR1 MGHRA and CDR2 YSYEKL. This CDR3 is 16 amino acids long. CDR3 loop: CASSQEGDRPNTEAFF. The DNA for the CDR3 is TGCGCCAGCAGCCAAGAGGGGGACAGGCCGAACACTGAAGCTTTCTTT.

Only a few counts were recorded for this clonotype. J is TRBJ1-1 and V is TRBV19; D is unclear. From germline, CDR1 is LNHDA and CDR2 SQIVND (reference sequence). V lost 10 bases, J lost 1 base, and 10 bases lay in between. The CDR3 consists of 12 residues. CDR3 DNA sequence: TGTGCCACTCACCATTGGAACACTGAAGCTTTCTTT. This encodes CATHHWNTEAFF.

This clonotype was seen a few times. The V call is TRBV7-9, the J call TRBJ2-1, with a possible D match to TRBD2 (5 bases). The CDR3 consists of 15 residues. Trimming cost V 5 bases and J 4 bases, with 15 bases left between them. Germline CDR1 and CDR2: SEHNR and FQNEAQ (reference sequence). Written as DNA, the CDR3 is TGTGCCAGCAGCCCCCGAGGGTTAGGGTACAATGAGCAGTTCTTC. Residues: CASSPRGLGYNEQFF.

This clonotype was counted at least ten times. The chain links TRBV7-6 to TRBJ2-1, with D unclear. The CDR3 runs 12 residues. V lost 3 bases and J lost 8, with 8 bases in between. Germline lookup yields CDR1 SGHVS and CDR2 FNYEAQ. The CDR3 DNA reads TGTGCCAGCAGCTTTTTGAATCATGAGCAGTTCTTC. Its translation: CASSFLNHEQFF.

The J gene is TRBJ2-3, the V gene TRBV20-1; D is uncertain. V lost 5 bases and J 4 bases, leaving 16 bases between the germline ends. This CDR3 contains 14 residues. CDR1 is DFQATT and CDR2 is SNEGSKA in the germline V gene (reference sequence). In DNA, the CDR3 is TGCAGTGCTCCCGCCCGGTCGGGCGCAGATACGCAGTATTTT. The encoded protein is CSAPARSGADTQYF.

J is TRBJ1-5 and V is TRBV12-3 or TRBV12-4, with 9 nucleotides matching TRBD1. The V segment lost 5 bases and the J segment 4 bases; nucleotides outside the gene matches: 9. There are 16 residues in the CDR3. The CDR3 here is CASSPGQGKGNQPQHF. The DNA of the CDR3 is TGTGCCAGCAGTCCCGGACAGGGGAAGGGGAATCAGCCCCAGCATTTT.